These 20 T cell receptor beta chains share one sample of origin, sequenced in a study of blood T cell repertoires in COVID-19. Some clones are missing from TCRdb's copy, which holds only in-frame ones; the method was immunoSEQ multiplex PCR. The repertoire consists of more than 90,000 clones, with 70% to 80% occurring once and the leading ten covering 2% to 3%. Sequenced sample: peripheral blood. The source is a man aged 50 or older with acute or convalescent COVID-19.

This chain uses TRBV19 with TRBJ2-1; D is unresolved. V dropped 3 bases and J dropped 8 bases, with 8 bases sitting between them. Germline V gene data show CDR1 as LNHDA and CDR2 as SQIVND (reference sequence). The CDR3 consists of 12 residues. Here the CDR3 DNA reads TGTGCCAGTAGTATCAACGAGTATGAGCAGTTCTTC. Protein sequence: CASSINEYEQFF. Looking up the rest from reference TRBV19 and TRBJ2-1 gives the full variable domain: DGGITQSPKYLFRKEGQNVTLSCEQNLNHDAMYWYRQDPGQGLRLIYYSQIVNDFQKGDIAEGYSVSREKKESFPLTVTSAQKNPTAFYLCASSINEYEQFFGPGTRLTVL.

V gene TRBV7-3 combines with J gene TRBJ1-2; perhaps TRBD1 as D (5 bases). Trimming removed 3 bases at V and 0 bases at J, with 8 bases between. Germline values: CDR1 SGHTA, CDR2 FQGTGA. The CDR3 consists of 14 residues. In DNA, the CDR3 is TGTGCCAGCAGCTTGGGGCCCGCTAACTATGGCTACACCTTC. It specifies CASSLGPANYGYTF.

This clone was seen a handful of times. This chain joins TRBV5-4 and TRBJ2-5, with TRBD1 as a possible D gene (6 bases). Trimming took off 4 bases at V and 4 bases at J, with 20 bases between the two ends. The CDR3 totals 16 residues. Germline-derived CDR1 and CDR2 are SGHNT and YYREEE (reference sequence). Written as DNA, the CDR3 is TGTGCCAGCAGCCCGGCCGCCAGGGGAAGGGCAGAGACCCAGTACTTC. Translating gives CASSPAARGRAETQYF.

The chain carries TRBV18 and TRBJ2-2, with D perhaps TRBD1 (6 bases). Trimming shortened V by 3 bases and J by 7 bases, and 9 bases separated the two germline ends. Germline lookup yields CDR1 KGHSH and CDR2 LQKENI. The CDR3 covers 13 residues. In DNA, the CDR3 is TGTGCCAGCTCACCGGGGGCCGGCGGGGAGCTGTTTTTT. Its protein is CASSPGAGGELFF. Based on the CDR3 plus reference TRBV18 and TRBJ2-2, the full variable domain is NAGVMQNPRHLVRRRGQEARLRCSPMKGHSHVYWYRQLPEEGLKFMVYLQKENIIDESGMPKERFSAEFPKEGPSILRIQQVVRGDSAAYFCASSPGAGGELFFGEGSRLTVL.

The genes are TRBV2 and TRBJ2-3, with D perhaps TRBD1 (6 bases). The CDR3 totals 15 residues. Germline values: CDR1 SNHLY, CDR2 FYNNEI. The germline V and J ends were trimmed by 8 bases and 0 bases, with 15 bases remaining between them. The CDR3 spells CASARQDFSTDTQYF. The CDR3, as DNA: TGTGCCAGCGCGCGACAGGACTTCAGCACAGATACGCAGTATTTT.

CDR3 in amino acids: CASSHSIPFTKPSFYEQYF. The CDR3 DNA reads as TGTGCCAGCAGCCACAGTATTCCTTTTACCAAACCTTCGTTCTACGAGCAGTACTTC. The rearrangement links TRBV21-1 to TRBJ2-7; the D segment call TRBD1 is taken from the table without a DNA check. TRBV21-1 constitutes a pseudogene. CDR3 length: 19 amino acids.

V gene TRBV29-1 combines with J gene TRBJ1-2; D might be TRBD1 (6 bases). V was shortened by 3 bases and J by 4 bases, with 12 bases between the two germline ends. Germline-derived CDR1 and CDR2 are SQVTM and ANQGSEA. There are 13 residues in the CDR3. The CDR3 region has the DNA TGCAGCGTTGAGGAAGACAGGAGCTATGGCTACACCTTC. Residues: CSVEEDRSYGYTF.

This clone was counted between two and nine times. The J gene is TRBJ2-7, the V gene TRBV2; 7 bases are shared with TRBD2. Germline assignment: CDR1 SNHLY and CDR2 FYNNEI. The CDR3 sequence is 15 residues long. V was clipped by 6 bases and J by 4 bases; unmatched bases: 12. The CDR3 bases are TGTGCCAGCAGCGCCCGGCGGGAGTCTCGGTACGAGCAGTACTTC. Amino acids: CASSARRESRYEQYF.

The chain carries TRBV9 and TRBJ2-3, with D perhaps matching TRBD2 (6 bases). Germline values: CDR1 SGDLS, CDR2 YYNGEE. The CDR3 spans 15 residues. Trimming took 0 bases from V and 4 from J, leaving 12 bases between them. The DNA for the CDR3 is TGTGCCAGCAGCGTAGTCGGGAGTTCACCAGATACGCAGTATTTT. This encodes CASSVVGSSPDTQYF.

This chain links TRBV29-1 with TRBJ2-5; the D gene is possibly TRBD2 (5 bases). Per the germline V gene, CDR1 is SQVTM and CDR2 is ANQGSEA. The CDR3 loop spans 12 amino acids. V lost 6 bases, J lost 1 base, and 9 bases lay in between. The DNA of the CDR3 is TGCAGCGTAGCGGACGGCCAAGAGACCCAGTACTTC. Protein product: CSVADGQETQYF.

This sequence joins TRBV11-3 and TRBJ2-7, with 7 nucleotides matching TRBD1. This CDR3 region has 13 residues. Unmatched junction bases numbered 5, after V lost 5 bases and J lost 4 bases. CDR1 and CDR2 from the germline V gene are SGHNT and YENEEA. CDR3 in DNA: TGTGCCAGCAGCCTCGGGACAGATTACGAGCAGTACTTC. It is translated as CASSLGTDYEQYF.

The genes are TRBV5-1 and TRBJ2-7; tentative D call: TRBD1 (6 bases). V dropped 3 bases and J dropped 4 bases, with 14 bases sitting between them. CDR1 is SGHRS and CDR2 is YFSETQ in the germline V gene. The CDR3 length is 14 residues. The CDR3 DNA reads TGCGCCAGCAGCTGGACAGATCCCTTGTACGAGCAGTACTTC. It codes for CASSWTDPLYEQYF.

CDR3 DNA sequence: TGTGCCTGGAGTGGGGTTATAAGGGACTTGTCTTACGAGCAGTACTTC. This encodes CAWSGVIRDLSYEQYF. The rearrangement joins TRBV30 to TRBJ2-7; the D gene is possibly TRBD2 (6 bases). This CDR3 has 16 residues. From germline, CDR1 is GTSNPN and CDR2 SVGIG (reference sequence). Trimming took off 1 base at V and 4 bases at J, with 20 bases between the two ends.

The chain employs TRBV7-9 and TRBJ2-6; 7 bases agree with TRBD2. Germline CDR1 reads SEHNR; CDR2 reads FQNEAQ (reference sequence). The junction had 12 bases not matched to a gene; V was cut back by 5 bases and J by 5 bases. The CDR3 sequence is 17 residues long. CDR3 loop: CASSQGLTPLWANVLTF. In DNA, the CDR3 is TGTGCCAGCAGCCAGGGACTAACACCCCTCTGGGCCAACGTCCTGACTTTC.

The V call is TRBV5-1, the J call TRBJ2-7; D possibly corresponds to TRBD2 (6 bases). The V and J ends lost 4 bases and 3 bases respectively, with 14 bases between them. This CDR3 contains 14 residues. CDR1 SGHRS and CDR2 YFSETQ come from the germline V gene. CDR3 nucleotide sequence: TGCGCCAGCAGCGCCGGGACTCGGGGCTACGAGCAGTACTTC. Translated, it gives CASSAGTRGYEQYF.

This chain links TRBV7-8 with TRBJ2-1, with D maybe TRBD1 (6 bases). The CDR3 is made up of 14 amino acids. Trimming took off 3 bases at V and 8 bases at J, with 14 bases between the two ends. Germline-derived CDR1 and CDR2 are SGHVS and FQNEAQ. The chain's CDR3 is CASSLNQGLDEQFF. The CDR3 bases are TGTGCCAGCAGCTTGAATCAGGGGCTCGATGAGCAGTTCTTC.

The rearrangement uses TRBV4-2 and TRBJ1-1, with D uncertain. The CDR3 extends over 14 amino acids. In germline, CDR1 is LGHNA, CDR2 YNFKEQ. V lost 4 bases and J lost 0, with 9 bases in between. The DNA for the CDR3 is TGTGCCAGCAGCCTGAACTCTATGAACACTGAAGCTTTCTTT. Encoded protein: CASSLNSMNTEAFF.

The rearrangement uses TRBV28 and TRBJ1-2; the match to TRBD1 covers 8 bases. The CDR3 contains 13 residues. Germline V lookup: CDR1 MDHEN, CDR2 SYDVKM. J gave up 8 bases and V 5 bases, and 7 bases lay outside the gene matches. CDR3 sequence (DNA): TGTGCCAGCAGTAACTCGGACAGGGAAGGCTACACCTTC. This codes for CASSNSDREGYTF.

This clone was seen only once. J is TRBJ2-1 and V is TRBV29-1; possibly TRBD1 or TRBD2 for D (5 bases each). The CDR3 has 12 amino acids. Germline V CDR1 and CDR2: SQVTM, ANQGSEA. Deletions cut 4 bases from V and 8 bases from J, with 12 bases between. The CDR3 is CSVGEGRHEQFF. CDR3 DNA sequence: TGCAGCGTTGGAGAGGGGCGCCATGAGCAGTTCTTC.

This chain links TRBV7-9 with TRBJ1-2; D is possibly TRBD1 (6 bases). Germline V lookup: CDR1 SEHNR, CDR2 FQNEAQ (reference sequence). The CDR3 has 15 residues. Trimming stripped 4 bases from V and 3 bases from J, with 15 bases between. The CDR3 here is CASSSTGNPHYGYTF. The CDR3 bases are TGTGCCAGCAGCTCGACAGGAAACCCCCACTATGGCTACACCTTC.